This TCR beta chain was recovered during a study of T cell responses to AZD1222 COVID-19 vaccine. Germline CDR1 and CDR2: SGDLS and YYNGEE. The CDR3 has 20 residues. After removal of 3 bases from V and 5 bases from J, the junction contained 17 bases not matched to a gene. The assay was immunoSEQ multiplex PCR, and TCRdb's table has in-frame clones only and misses some. This table holds approximately 100,000 clones, approximately 88% found once. The starting material was peripheral blood, obtained on day 0 of AZD1222 vaccination. V gene TRBV9 combines with J gene TRBJ2-5; 15 nucleotides line up with TRBD2. This sequence originates from an adult in good health. CDR3 DNA: TGTGCCAGCAGCGGAGCCCCGCCAGGGACTAGCGGGGGGTCCCGGGAGACCCAGTACTTC. Amino acids: CASSGAPPGTSGGSRETQYF. The whole variable domain, remainder taken from reference TRBV9 and TRBJ2-5, is DSGVTQTPKHLITATGQRVTLRCSPRSGDLSVYWYQQSLDQGLQFLIQYYNGEERAKGNILERFSAQQFPDLHSELNLSSLELGDSALYFCASSGAPPGTSGGSRETQYFGPGTRLLVL.